The rows below give T cell receptor beta chains drawn from one sample of a study of T-cell memory formation after mild COVID-19. TCRdb re-called the 5' RACE reads through MiXCR, storing one row per CDR3 protein. Among some 130,000 distinct CDR3 sequences listed, roughly 15% were seen once. The sample was PBMCs or a T cell subset sorted from them (not recorded which). These receptor sequences come from an adult woman who had mild COVID-19 (a few samples of this study predate the infection). Cell type and time point are not known. The CDR3 runs from the conserved cysteine through the conserved F or W. A D gene is named only where the DNA matches it firmly. A clone size is listed for some rows: how often the clone was seen (once, few, many), or a class if it is expanded.

v_call: TRBV6-6
j_call: TRBJ1-1
clone_size: few
d_call: NA
cdr3_nt: TGTGCCAGCAGTCCGCCGGGTGGGGAAAGCACTGAAGCTTTCTTT
cdr3_aa: CASSPPGGESTEAFF

v_call: TRBV18
j_call: TRBJ2-1
clone_size: NA
d_call: NA
cdr3_nt: TGTGCCAGCTCACCACCGGAGCTCCGAGGGTATGAGCAGTTCTTC
cdr3_aa: CASSPPELRGYEQFF

v_call: TRBV16
j_call: TRBJ2-7
clone_size: few
d_call: NA
cdr3_nt: TGTGCCAGCAGCCAAGAACAGGGAAGCTACGAGCAGTACTTC
cdr3_aa: CASSQEQGSYEQYF

v_call: TRBV20-1
j_call: TRBJ1-2
clone_size: NA
d_call: NA
cdr3_nt: TGCAGTGCTAGAGATTTTGTAGGGGTTCACTATGGCTACACCTTC
cdr3_aa: CSARDFVGVHYGYTF

v_call: TRBV7-2
j_call: TRBJ2-3
clone_size: NA
d_call: NA
cdr3_nt: TGTGCCAGCAGCGATACTCTCACAGATACGCAGTATTTT
cdr3_aa: CASSDTLTDTQYF

v_call: TRBV12-3/TRBV12-4
j_call: TRBJ2-7
clone_size: few
d_call: NA
cdr3_nt: TGTGCCAGCAGCTACCTACCGCACAGGGGAGGTGGCGACGAGCAGTACTTC
cdr3_aa: CASSYLPHRGGGDEQYF

v_call: TRBV14
j_call: TRBJ2-1
clone_size: few
d_call: TRBD2
cdr3_nt: TGTGCCAGCAGCCAAGATTATACTAGCCGGGGGGATGAGCAGTTCTTC
cdr3_aa: CASSQDYTSRGDEQFF

v_call: TRBV7-6
j_call: TRBJ1-1
clone_size: NA
d_call: NA
cdr3_nt: TGTGCCAGCAGCTTACCGAGTGGAGGTGACCCCAGGAGGGACACTGAAGCTTTCTTT
cdr3_aa: CASSLPSGGDPRRDTEAFF

v_call: TRBV6-2/TRBV6-3
j_call: TRBJ2-1
clone_size: NA
d_call: NA
cdr3_nt: TGTGCCAGCAGTTCTTTCGCGGAAAGCTACAATGAGCAGTTCTTC
cdr3_aa: CASSSFAESYNEQFF

v_call: TRBV12-3/TRBV12-4
j_call: TRBJ2-6
clone_size: few
d_call: NA
cdr3_nt: TGTGCCAGCAGTCCGGAAGACAGCTCTGGGGCCAACGTCCTGACTTTC
cdr3_aa: CASSPEDSSGANVLTF

v_call: TRBV4-1
j_call: TRBJ1-1
clone_size: NA
d_call: NA
cdr3_nt: TGCGCCAGCAGCCAGCGTACCGAGGAGAACACTGAAGCTTTCTTT
cdr3_aa: CASSQRTEENTEAFF

v_call: TRBV19
j_call: TRBJ2-7
clone_size: few
d_call: NA
cdr3_nt: TGTGCCAGTAGCCCCCGGTCCTACGAGCAGTACTTC
cdr3_aa: CASSPRSYEQYF

v_call: TRBV18
j_call: TRBJ1-2
clone_size: few
d_call: NA
cdr3_nt: TGTGCCAGCTCACCACGGGGCCAGGGGAATGGCTACACCTTC
cdr3_aa: CASSPRGQGNGYTF

v_call: TRBV5-4
j_call: TRBJ2-7
clone_size: NA
d_call: TRBD2
cdr3_nt: TGTGCCAGCAGTCCCGGGACTAGCGGGGGGCTTACCTACGAGCAGTACTTC
cdr3_aa: CASSPGTSGGLTYEQYF

v_call: TRBV12-3/TRBV12-4
j_call: TRBJ1-3
clone_size: few
d_call: TRBD1
cdr3_nt: TGTGCCAGCACTCAGGGGGAGGCTAGAAACACCATATATTTT
cdr3_aa: CASTQGEARNTIYF

v_call: TRBV5-1
j_call: TRBJ2-7
clone_size: NA
d_call: TRBD2
cdr3_nt: TGCGCCAGCAGCGGAGTAGCGGGAGCTTCTGGCGAGCAGTACTTC
cdr3_aa: CASSGVAGASGEQYF

v_call: TRBV4-3
j_call: TRBJ2-7
clone_size: many
d_call: NA
cdr3_nt: TGCGCCAGCAGCGTATGGGGCGGGGCCGGCTCCTACGAGCAGTACTTC
cdr3_aa: CASSVWGGAGSYEQYF

v_call: TRBV28
j_call: TRBJ1-1
clone_size: few
d_call: NA
cdr3_nt: TGTGCCAGCAGTTCTACTGCCTACACTGAAGCTTTCTTT
cdr3_aa: CASSSTAYTEAFF

v_call: TRBV9
j_call: TRBJ2-1
clone_size: NA
d_call: TRBD2
cdr3_nt: TGTGCCAGCAGCGTATTGAGCGGGAGAGGAAATGAGCAGTTCTTC
cdr3_aa: CASSVLSGRGNEQFF

v_call: TRBV12-3/TRBV12-4
j_call: TRBJ1-1
clone_size: NA
d_call: NA
cdr3_nt: TGTGCCAGCAGTTTGGGAGTTAACACTGAAGCTTTCTTT
cdr3_aa: CASSLGVNTEAFF

v_call: TRBV4-1
j_call: TRBJ2-2
clone_size: few
d_call: NA
cdr3_nt: TGCGCCAGCAGCCAAGTGTCTGCCAAGGGCGGGGAGCTGTTTTTT
cdr3_aa: CASSQVSAKGGELFF

v_call: TRBV20-1
j_call: TRBJ1-1
clone_size: few
d_call: NA
cdr3_nt: TGCAGTGCTAGAGATGGGGGGACTGAAGCTTTCTTT
cdr3_aa: CSARDGGTEAFF

v_call: TRBV20-1
j_call: TRBJ2-3
clone_size: few
d_call: NA
cdr3_nt: TGCAGTGCTAAAAGCGGCCCTAGCACAGATACGCAGTATTTT
cdr3_aa: CSAKSGPSTDTQYF

v_call: TRBV15
j_call: TRBJ2-5
clone_size: few
d_call: NA
cdr3_nt: TGTGCCACCAGAAGCGGATCACAAGAGACCCAGTACTTC
cdr3_aa: CATRSGSQETQYF

v_call: TRBV5-1
j_call: TRBJ2-5
clone_size: NA
d_call: NA
cdr3_nt: TGCGCCAGCAGCCGGAACGTCCAAGAGACCCAGTACTTC
cdr3_aa: CASSRNVQETQYF

v_call: TRBV27
j_call: TRBJ2-7
clone_size: few
d_call: NA
cdr3_nt: TGTGCCAGCACCCCCCTCCGGGGTTCCTACGAGCAGTACTTC
cdr3_aa: CASTPLRGSYEQYF

v_call: TRBV18
j_call: TRBJ2-7
clone_size: many
d_call: TRBD2
cdr3_nt: TGTGCCAGCTCACCAAGTCTCCTAGCGGGACCATCCTACGAGCAGTACTTC
cdr3_aa: CASSPSLLAGPSYEQYF

v_call: TRBV12-3/TRBV12-4
j_call: TRBJ2-2
clone_size: NA
d_call: NA
cdr3_nt: TGTGCCAGCAGTTGGACAACTAACACCGGGGAGCTGTTTTTT
cdr3_aa: CASSWTTNTGELFF

v_call: TRBV9
j_call: TRBJ1-2
clone_size: few
d_call: NA
cdr3_nt: TGTGCCAGCAGCGTAGATGGCAGACCTAGTTTGAACTATGGCTACACCTTC
cdr3_aa: CASSVDGRPSLNYGYTF

v_call: TRBV20-1
j_call: TRBJ2-5
clone_size: NA
d_call: TRBD2
cdr3_nt: TGCAGTGCTAGTGGGCTAGCGGGAGCGCAAGAGACCCAGTACTTC
cdr3_aa: CSASGLAGAQETQYF

v_call: TRBV7-3
j_call: TRBJ2-3
clone_size: few
d_call: TRBD2
cdr3_nt: TGTGCCAGCAGCTTATGGGGGGGGGATACGCAGTATTTT
cdr3_aa: CASSLWGGDTQYF

v_call: TRBV7-9
j_call: TRBJ1-1
clone_size: few
d_call: NA
cdr3_nt: TGTGCCAGCACTCAATCTGGGGTTCTACTTGAAGCTTTCTTT
cdr3_aa: CASTQSGVLLEAFF

v_call: TRBV29-1
j_call: TRBJ2-1
clone_size: few
d_call: TRBD1
cdr3_nt: TGCAGCGTTTCCGACAGGGGCTCCTACAATGAGCAGTTCTTC
cdr3_aa: CSVSDRGSYNEQFF

v_call: TRBV6-5
j_call: TRBJ1-4
clone_size: NA
d_call: TRBD1
cdr3_nt: TGTGCCAGCAGTTACTCAGGGGGCAAGGCAACTAATGAAAAACTGTTTTTT
cdr3_aa: CASSYSGGKATNEKLFF

v_call: TRBV5-1
j_call: TRBJ2-5
clone_size: NA
d_call: NA
cdr3_nt: TGCGCCAGCAGCTACCGGGACGGAGTCCAAGAGACCCAGTACTTC
cdr3_aa: CASSYRDGVQETQYF

v_call: TRBV12-3/TRBV12-4
j_call: TRBJ2-3
clone_size: few
d_call: TRBD2
cdr3_nt: TGTGCCAGCACTCAACTAAGTCGCGGCGGGAGGGTCGGAGATACGCAGTATTTT
cdr3_aa: CASTQLSRGGRVGDTQYF

v_call: TRBV4-3
j_call: TRBJ2-2
clone_size: few
d_call: TRBD2
cdr3_nt: TGCGCCAGCAGCCAAGGAAGCGGGAGGAGTACCGGGGAGCTGTTTTTT
cdr3_aa: CASSQGSGRSTGELFF

v_call: TRBV25-1
j_call: TRBJ2-7
clone_size: NA
d_call: TRBD2
cdr3_nt: TGTGCCAGCAGTGAACCTAGCGGTAGCTCCTACGAGCAGTACTTC
cdr3_aa: CASSEPSGSSYEQYF

v_call: TRBV24-1
j_call: TRBJ2-2
clone_size: NA
d_call: NA
cdr3_nt: TGTGCCACCAGTGACCGCGGACTATCGCTAACGAACACCGGGGAGCTGTTTTTT
cdr3_aa: CATSDRGLSLTNTGELFF

v_call: TRBV27
j_call: TRBJ2-7
clone_size: NA
d_call: NA
cdr3_nt: TGTGCCAGCAGTACCTTCGACAGCTACGAGCAGTACTTC
cdr3_aa: CASSTFDSYEQYF

v_call: TRBV5-1
j_call: TRBJ2-5
clone_size: NA
d_call: NA
cdr3_nt: TGCGCCAGCAGCTTGCCGGCCCAAGAGACCCAGTACTTC
cdr3_aa: CASSLPAQETQYF

v_call: TRBV3-1
j_call: TRBJ2-3
clone_size: few
d_call: NA
cdr3_nt: TGTGCCAGCAGCCAAGGTCTCGTTTTGCGGGACGTCACAGATACGCAGTATTTT
cdr3_aa: CASSQGLVLRDVTDTQYF

v_call: TRBV7-2
j_call: TRBJ1-6
clone_size: few
d_call: NA
cdr3_nt: TGTGCCAGCAGCTTTCGGAGCTTAGATTATTCACCCCTCCACTTT
cdr3_aa: CASSFRSLDYSPLHF

v_call: TRBV25-1
j_call: TRBJ2-5
clone_size: NA
d_call: NA
cdr3_nt: TGTGCCAGCAGTGAATGGGGGTCAGGCGGAGAGACCCAGTACTTC
cdr3_aa: CASSEWGSGGETQYF

v_call: TRBV28
j_call: TRBJ1-1
clone_size: medium-sized
d_call: NA
cdr3_nt: TGTGCCAGCAGTTTGAGGCAGGGGATCGTAGCTGAAGCTTTCTTT
cdr3_aa: CASSLRQGIVAEAFF

v_call: TRBV12-3/TRBV12-4
j_call: TRBJ2-7
clone_size: few
d_call: NA
cdr3_nt: TGTGCCAGCATGAGAAGTCTAGGATTCTACGAGCAGTACTTC
cdr3_aa: CASMRSLGFYEQYF

v_call: TRBV5-1
j_call: TRBJ2-1
clone_size: few
d_call: NA
cdr3_nt: TGCGCCAGCAGCTTGGCGCCCGGGTGGAGCAATGAGCAGTTCTTC
cdr3_aa: CASSLAPGWSNEQFF

v_call: TRBV7-2
j_call: TRBJ2-5
clone_size: few
d_call: NA
cdr3_nt: TGTGCCAGCAGCTTTAGGGAGCTAGGGACCCAGTACTTC
cdr3_aa: CASSFRELGTQYF

v_call: TRBV7-9
j_call: TRBJ2-2
clone_size: few
d_call: NA
cdr3_nt: TGTGTTTCGAGGGAAACCGGGGAGCTGTTTTTT
cdr3_aa: CVSRETGELFF

v_call: TRBV6-5
j_call: TRBJ2-5
clone_size: few
d_call: NA
cdr3_nt: TGTGCCAGCAGCACCGGGACCCACATTGGGGAGACCCAGTACTTC
cdr3_aa: CASSTGTHIGETQYF

v_call: TRBV7-3
j_call: TRBJ2-2
clone_size: NA
d_call: NA
cdr3_nt: TGTGCCAGCAGCCCAACCCTCCCATTAAGCCCGAACACCGGGGAGCTGTTTTTT
cdr3_aa: CASSPTLPLSPNTGELFF

v_call: TRBV7-6
j_call: TRBJ2-3
clone_size: NA
d_call: TRBD2
cdr3_nt: TGTGCCAGCAGCTTAACCCCCCGGGAGGCGGGGGGGCCCACAGATACGCAGTATTTT
cdr3_aa: CASSLTPREAGGPTDTQYF

v_call: TRBV4-3
j_call: TRBJ2-7
clone_size: few
d_call: NA
cdr3_nt: TGCGCCAGCCCTAGGTACGAGCAGTACTTC
cdr3_aa: CASPRYEQYF